This T cell receptor (beta chain) was recovered during a study of HIV-infected children after antiretroviral therapy interruption. Study in general: EBV and CMV exposure was recorded in most children.

This clonotype was seen many times. The antigen remains undetermined. Indicated treatment: PENTA 11 planned treatment interruption arm or continuous ART arm. At least 24 weeks of at least three-drug ART, in children 2 to 15 years. Germline values: CDR1 DFQATT, CDR2 SNEGSKA (reference sequence). V lost 6 bases to trimming and J lost 2 bases, with 20 bases between them. This CDR3 spans 16 amino acids. The TCR library was built from RNA with a 3' RACE protocol and unique molecular identifiers. Via MiXCR, TCRdb re-called the 3' RACE reads, giving one row per CDR3 protein. The repertoire holds some 40,000 distinct CDR3 sequences, with less than 8.5% as singletons. Notes on the study in general: After treatment interruption started, naive CD4+ CDR3 overlap across time points dropped. Naive CD4+ Gini coefficient rose by interruption end, suggesting clonal expansion.

This clonotype originated in a pool of human donors with HIV. The chain uses TRBV20-1 and TRBJ1-3, with D possibly being TRBD1 (5 bases). The sample in question was CD45RA+ CD4+ T cells from PBMCs, pooled from several time points, obtained from a donor given antiretroviral therapy, either interrupted or continuous. Noted subset: naive CD4+ CD45RA+ CD45RO- T cells. The CDR3 DNA follows: TGCAGTGCCAACGCCCCAGGGAAGAGCGCTGGAAACACCATATATTTT. It translates to CSANAPGKSAGNTIYF.